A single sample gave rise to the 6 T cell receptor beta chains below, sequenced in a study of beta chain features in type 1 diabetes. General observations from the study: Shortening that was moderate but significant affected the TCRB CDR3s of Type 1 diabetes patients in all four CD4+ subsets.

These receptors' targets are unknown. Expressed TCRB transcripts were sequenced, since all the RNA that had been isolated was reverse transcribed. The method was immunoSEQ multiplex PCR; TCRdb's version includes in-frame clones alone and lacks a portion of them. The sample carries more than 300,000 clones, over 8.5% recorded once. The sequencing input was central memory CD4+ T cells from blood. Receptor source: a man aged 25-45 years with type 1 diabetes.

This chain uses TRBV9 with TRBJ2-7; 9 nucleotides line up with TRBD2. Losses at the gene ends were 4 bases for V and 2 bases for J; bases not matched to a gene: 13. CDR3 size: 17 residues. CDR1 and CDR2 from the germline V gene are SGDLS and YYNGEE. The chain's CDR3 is CASSSRVGAGGAYEQYF. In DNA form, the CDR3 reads TGTGCCAGCAGCTCGCGGGTTGGAGCGGGAGGTGCCTACGAGCAGTACTTC. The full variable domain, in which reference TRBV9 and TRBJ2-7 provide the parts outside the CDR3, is DSGVTQTPKHLITATGQRVTLRCSPRSGDLSVYWYQQSLDQGLQFLIQYYNGEERAKGNILERFSAQQFPDLHSELNLSSLELGDSALYFCASSSRVGAGGAYEQYFGPGTRLTVT.

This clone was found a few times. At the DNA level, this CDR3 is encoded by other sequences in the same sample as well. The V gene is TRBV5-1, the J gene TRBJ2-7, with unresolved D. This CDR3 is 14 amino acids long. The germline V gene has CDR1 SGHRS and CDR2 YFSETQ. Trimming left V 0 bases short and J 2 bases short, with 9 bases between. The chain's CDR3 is CASSLVSGTYEQYF. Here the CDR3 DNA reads TGCGCCAGCAGCTTGGTTAGTGGAACCTACGAGCAGTACTTC.

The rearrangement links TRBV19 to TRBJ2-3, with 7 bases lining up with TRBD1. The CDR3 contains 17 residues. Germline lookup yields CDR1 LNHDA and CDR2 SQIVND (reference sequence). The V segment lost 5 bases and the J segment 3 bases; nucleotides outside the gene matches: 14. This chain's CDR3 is CASSLRGQGVTTDTQYF. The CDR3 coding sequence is TGTGCCAGTAGTCTTCGGGGTCAGGGGGTTACGACAGATACGCAGTATTTT.

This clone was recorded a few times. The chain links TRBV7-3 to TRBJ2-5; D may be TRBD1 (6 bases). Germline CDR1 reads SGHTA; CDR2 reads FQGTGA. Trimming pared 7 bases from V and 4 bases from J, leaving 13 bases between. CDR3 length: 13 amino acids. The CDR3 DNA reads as TGTGCCAGCACCCCAGGGGTTGGAGAGACCCAGTACTTC. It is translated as CASTPGVGETQYF.

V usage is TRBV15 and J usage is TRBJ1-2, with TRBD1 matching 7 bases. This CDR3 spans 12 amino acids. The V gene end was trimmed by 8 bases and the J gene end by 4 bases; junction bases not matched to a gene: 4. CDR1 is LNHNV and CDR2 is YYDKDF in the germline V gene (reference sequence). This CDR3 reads CATRDSLYGYTF. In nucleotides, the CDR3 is TGTGCCACCCGGGACAGTCTCTATGGCTACACCTTC.

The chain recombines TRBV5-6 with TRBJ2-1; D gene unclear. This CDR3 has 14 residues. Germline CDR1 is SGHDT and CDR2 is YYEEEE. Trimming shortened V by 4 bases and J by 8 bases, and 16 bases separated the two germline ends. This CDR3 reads CASSLGVGWDEQFF. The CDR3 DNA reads TGTGCCAGCAGCCTTGGCGTGGGATGGGATGAGCAGTTCTTC.